This T cell receptor (beta chain) originates from a study of low-dose radiotherapy and immunotherapy resistance in tumors. Study at large: Patients took 300 mg oral aspirin daily for four cycles from cycle 1 day 1. Both TCRalpha and TCRbeta chains were reverse transcribed with V-gene-specific primers.

Documented time point: after trial treatment. Sample treatment: LDRT plus nivolumab, ipilimumab, low-dose cyclophosphamide and aspirin (RACIN trial). Donors were treated with nivolumab, ipilimumab, aspirin, and low-dose cyclophosphamide and radiotherapy. Trimming removed 1 base from V and 0 bases from J, with 7 bases in between. This CDR3 comprises 16 residues. Germline V gives CDR1 SGHVS, CDR2 FQNEAQ. Many counts were recorded for this clonotype. The authors amplified TCRs for roughly 20 PCR cycles with a constant-region primer and a V-primer adapter. TCRdb fed the reads into MiXCR, producing one record per CDR3 protein. The sample lists roughly 50,000 distinct CDR3 sequences; roughly a third were seen once.

The rearrangement uses TRBV7-8 and TRBJ2-6, with D possibly matching TRBD2 (6 bases). The receptor was isolated from a male donor with rectosigmoid adenocarcinoma. Sample: PBMCs, taken after low-dose radiotherapy plus immunotherapy. The CDR3 DNA is TGTGCCAGCAGCTTAGTGGGGGGCTCTGGGGCCAACGTCCTGACTTTC. Translation gives CASSLVGGSGANVLTF.